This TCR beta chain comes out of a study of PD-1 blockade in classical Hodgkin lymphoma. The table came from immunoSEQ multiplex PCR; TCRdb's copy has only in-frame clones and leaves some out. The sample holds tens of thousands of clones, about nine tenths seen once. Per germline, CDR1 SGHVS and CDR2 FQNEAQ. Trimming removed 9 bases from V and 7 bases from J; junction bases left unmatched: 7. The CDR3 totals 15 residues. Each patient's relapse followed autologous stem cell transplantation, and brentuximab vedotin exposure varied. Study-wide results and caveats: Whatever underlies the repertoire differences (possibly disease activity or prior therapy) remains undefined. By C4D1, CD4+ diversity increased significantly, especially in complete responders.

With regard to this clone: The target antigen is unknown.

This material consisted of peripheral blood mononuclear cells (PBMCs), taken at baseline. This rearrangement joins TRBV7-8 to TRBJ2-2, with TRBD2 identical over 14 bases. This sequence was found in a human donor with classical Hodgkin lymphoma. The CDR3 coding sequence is TGTGCCAGTAGAGGGACTAGCGGGAGAGGCGGGGAGCTGTTTTTT. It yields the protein CASRGTSGRGGELFF.